This T cell receptor (beta chain) was observed in a study of T cells after yellow fever vaccination. This clonotype was picked up a small number of times. Template switching by 5'RACE produced TCR cDNA, adding a universal primer site and UMIs. TCRdb reprocessed the 5' RACE reads via MiXCR and lists one record per CDR3 protein. The table lists 300,000 to 400,000 distinct CDR3 sequences, 8.5% to 9% of them singletons. V lost 5 bases, J lost 5 bases, and 12 bases lay in between. The length of the CDR3 is 14 residues. CDR1 and CDR2 from the germline V gene are SGHTA and FQGTGA. The sequencing used PBMCs, collected on the day of the first yellow fever vaccination. V is TRBV7-3 and J is TRBJ2-2, with TRBD2 as a possible D gene (5 bases). This receptor was obtained from a man aged 18-30 years who received the YFV17D yellow fever vaccine. This CDR3 is CASSTGLETGELFF. The CDR3, as DNA: TGTGCCAGCAGCACTGGACTCGAGACCGGGGAGCTGTTTTTT.